Below are 22 T cell receptor beta chains sequenced from a single sample in a study of T cell changes during pregnancy in multiple sclerosis. TCRdb's table, derived via immunoSEQ multiplex PCR, lists solely in-frame clones and lacks some. The sample includes tens of thousands of clones, 90% of them seen just once. The material sequenced was CD4+ T cells from peripheral blood mononuclear cells, taken before pregnancy. All receptors derive from a female donor with multiple sclerosis, enrolled in a pregnancy study.

This clone was detected once. Because the CDR3's place on the DNA is in doubt, the DNA is left out and the CDR3 is given as listed by TCRdb. This chain connects TRBV12-1 to TRBJ1-1; the table's D call, TRBD1, has no DNA check behind it. TRBV12-1 has pseudogene status. The CDR3 sequence runs 18 residues, both termini included. The CDR3 loop is CASSFGCGTGGSNTEAFF.

CDR3 bases: TGTGCCACCAGCGGGGGTCCGGGACAGTATAATTCACCCCTCCACTTT. Amino acids: CATSGGPGQYNSPLHF. V gene TRBV15 combines with J gene TRBJ1-6; 7 bases match TRBD1. Germline CDR1 is LNHNV and CDR2 is YYDKDF (reference sequence). This CDR3 contains 16 residues. Germline trimming cut 5 bases from V and 4 bases from J; bases unmatched to any gene: 8.

The chain combines TRBV28 with TRBJ2-7; TRBD2 aligns across 8 bases. J lost 4 bases, V lost 4 bases, and 9 bases had no gene match. CDR1 is MDHEN and CDR2 is SYDVKM in the germline V gene. The length of the CDR3 is 15 residues. CDR3 nucleotide sequence: TGTGCCAGCAGTTCCCCGGCGGTAGCGGGATACGAGCAGTACTTC. Its protein is CASSSPAVAGYEQYF. Looking up the rest from reference TRBV28 and TRBJ2-7 gives the full variable domain: DVKVTQSSRYLVKRTGEKVFLECVQDMDHENMFWYRQDPGLGLRLIYFSYDVKMKEKGDIPEGYSVSREKKERFSLILESASTNQTSMYLCASSSPAVAGYEQYFGPGTRLTVT.

V is TRBV28 and J is TRBJ2-7, with D maybe TRBD1 (5 bases). The CDR3 has 14 amino acids. CDR1 is MDHEN and CDR2 is SYDVKM in the germline V gene. Trimming removed 4 bases from V and 3 bases from J, with 13 bases in between. CDR3 sequence reads: CASSSTDTLYEQYF. The CDR3 region has the DNA TGTGCCAGCAGTTCTACGGACACTCTCTACGAGCAGTACTTC. Full variable domain (rest looked up from reference TRBV28 and TRBJ2-7): DVKVTQSSRYLVKRTGEKVFLECVQDMDHENMFWYRQDPGLGLRLIYFSYDVKMKEKGDIPEGYSVSREKKERFSLILESASTNQTSMYLCASSSTDTLYEQYFGPGTRLTVT.

V and J are TRBV28 and TRBJ1-5; TRBD1 might be the D (5 bases). The CDR3 loop spans 16 amino acids. Deletions cut 2 bases from V and 5 bases from J, with 16 bases between. Germline CDR1 MDHEN, CDR2 SYDVKM. For the CDR3, the DNA is TGTGCCAGCAGTTTACGTACGGTGGGGGGTCATCAGCCCCAGCATTTT. It translates to CASSLRTVGGHQPQHF.

The chain combines TRBV9 with TRBJ2-2; 7 bases agree with TRBD1. This CDR3 contains 17 residues. J gave up 1 base and V 5 bases, and 11 bases lay outside the gene matches. The germline V gene encodes CDR1 SGDLS and CDR2 YYNGEE. The CDR3 here is CASRDPLGQRNTGELFF. Here the CDR3 DNA reads TGTGCCAGCAGGGACCCGCTGGGACAGAGGAACACCGGGGAGCTGTTTTTT.

This chain uses TRBV5-1 with TRBJ1-5; 8 bases fit TRBD1. The CDR3 is made up of 15 amino acids. The germline gives CDR1 SGHRS, CDR2 YFSETQ. With V trimmed by 4 bases and J by 0 bases, 3 bases remained unmatched. CDR3 coding DNA: TGCGCCAGCAGCGAGGGGACAGGTAGCAATCAGCCCCAGCATTTT. Protein: CASSEGTGSNQPQHF.

This sequence joins TRBV11-3 and TRBJ1-1; unclear D gene. In germline, CDR1 is SGHNT, CDR2 YENEEA. CDR3 length: 13 residues. Between the trimmed V and J ends, which lost 2 bases and 2 bases, there was a span of 6 bases. In DNA, the CDR3 is TGTGCCAGCAGCTTAAAGCGTAACACTGAAGCTTTCTTT. Translated: CASSLKRNTEAFF. Based on the CDR3 plus reference TRBV11-3 and TRBJ1-1, the full variable domain is EAGVVQSPRYKIIEKKQPVAFWCNPISGHNTLYWYLQNLGQGPELLIRYENEEAVDDSQLPKDRFSAERLKGVDSTLKIQPAELGDSAVYLCASSLKRNTEAFFGQGTRLTVV.

This chain links TRBV7-8 with TRBJ1-1, with D maybe TRBD1 (5 bases). The length of the CDR3 is 14 residues. Germline-derived CDR1 and CDR2 are SGHVS and FQNEAQ. Trimming took off 3 bases at V and 7 bases at J, with 15 bases between the two ends. The CDR3 loop reads CASSFRGALDEAFF. DNA of the CDR3: TGTGCCAGCAGCTTTAGGGGCGCTCTTGATGAAGCTTTCTTT.

V is TRBV28 and J is TRBJ1-4; 9 bases match TRBD1. The CDR3 is made up of 16 amino acids. With 3 bases clipped from V and 5 bases from J, the junction kept 7 bases outside the gene matches. Germline CDR1 MDHEN, CDR2 SYDVKM. CDR3 sequence (DNA): TGTGCCAGCAGTTTTCCGGGACAGGGTGGGAATGAAAAACTGTTTTTT. It translates to CASSFPGQGGNEKLFF.

The chain carries TRBV10-3 and TRBJ2-5; tentatively, D is TRBD1 (6 bases). Germline CDR1 and CDR2: ENHRY and SYGVKD. V was shortened by 2 bases and J by 3 bases, with 7 bases between the two germline ends. CDR3 length: 13 residues. The CDR3 DNA sequence: TGTGCCATCAGTGAGACAGGGAAAGAGACCCAGTACTTC. Translation: CAISETGKETQYF.

In DNA, the CDR3 is TGCGCCAGCAGCGATGGGGTTAGCGGGGGCAAATACGAGCAGTACTTC. It yields the protein CASSDGVSGGKYEQYF. The chain recombines TRBV5-1 with TRBJ2-7, with TRBD2 matching over 9 bases. This CDR3 spans 16 amino acids. Germline V gene lookup returns CDR1 SGHRS and CDR2 YFSETQ. J gave up 4 bases and V 4 bases, and 12 bases lay outside the gene matches.

The chain links TRBV14 to TRBJ2-1; TRBD2 is a possible D gene (6 bases). This CDR3 has 14 residues. Germline V gives CDR1 SGHDN, CDR2 FVKESK. The germline V and J ends were trimmed by 3 bases and 4 bases, with 10 bases remaining between them. The CDR3 sequence is CASSHRGFYNEQFF. The CDR3 bases are TGTGCCAGCAGCCACCGGGGGTTTTACAATGAGCAGTTCTTC.

V gene TRBV5-1 combines with J gene TRBJ1-1; TRBD1 aligns across 9 bases. The V gene end was trimmed by 2 bases and the J gene end by 4 bases; junction bases not matched to a gene: 6. Looked up from germline, CDR1 is SGHRS and CDR2 is YFSETQ. This CDR3 region has 15 residues. DNA of the CDR3: TGCGCCAGCAGCTTTCAGGACAGGGGAGGCACTGAAGCTTTCTTT. Its translation is CASSFQDRGGTEAFF.

This clone occurred a few times. J is TRBJ1-3 and V is TRBV7-3, with TRBD1 as a possible D gene (5 bases). CDR1 is SGHTA, CDR2 FQGTGA, per germline. The CDR3 is 13 residues long. The V end was cut by 5 bases, the J end by 0 bases, with 5 bases between. CDR3 residues: CASSTGSGNTIYF. In DNA form, the CDR3 reads TGTGCCAGCAGCACAGGCTCTGGAAACACCATATATTTT.

The chain is built from TRBV9 and TRBJ2-2; the match to TRBD2 covers 7 bases. The CDR3 has 16 amino acids. V lost 0 bases to trimming and J lost 5 bases; unmatched junction nucleotides: 7. Germline V gene sequence: CDR1 SGDLS, CDR2 YYNGEE. CDR3 amino acids: CASSVGGRGRTGELFF. The CDR3 coding sequence is TGTGCCAGCAGCGTAGGCGGGAGAGGAAGGACCGGGGAGCTGTTTTTT.

The chain has TRBV29-1 and TRBJ2-1; 10 positions agree with TRBD2. In germline, CDR1 is SQVTM, CDR2 ANQGSEA. This CDR3 has 15 amino acids. J gave up 8 bases and V 1 base, and 8 bases lay outside the gene matches. For the CDR3, the DNA is TGCAGCGTTGAAGTTAATAGCGGGGGGCGCGATGAGCAGTTCTTC. Residues: CSVEVNSGGRDEQFF.

The chain is built from TRBV28 and TRBJ2-4; perhaps TRBD2 as D (6 bases). CDR1 and CDR2 from the germline V gene are MDHEN and SYDVKM. V shed 3 bases and J shed 0 bases, with 6 bases lying between them. The CDR3 loop spans 14 amino acids. The DNA for the CDR3 is TGTGCCAGCAGTTTGCGGGGAGCCAAAAACATTCAGTACTTC. Its protein is CASSLRGAKNIQYF.

The chain uses TRBV15 and TRBJ1-4, with D unclear. The CDR3 covers 13 residues. Between the trimmed V and J ends, which lost 1 base and 6 bases, there was a span of 6 bases. Per germline, CDR1 LNHNV and CDR2 YYDKDF (reference sequence). CDR3: CATSRVGDEKLFF. The CDR3 coding sequence is TGTGCCACCAGCAGAGTTGGAGATGAAAAACTGTTTTTT.

This clone is a singleton in its sample. The chain joins TRBV7-9 to TRBJ1-1; no reliable D call. This CDR3 region has 16 residues. Germline V CDR1 and CDR2: SEHNR, FQNEAQ (reference sequence). The ends were cut back, 5 bases at V and 0 bases at J, with 16 bases in the middle. The CDR3 loop is CASSPNSQYMNTEAFF. As DNA, the CDR3 is TGTGCCAGCAGCCCGAACTCACAGTACATGAACACTGAAGCTTTCTTT.

This clone was counted once. The V call is TRBV6-1, the J call TRBJ1-5; no clear D gene. V lost 5 bases, J lost 11 bases, and 19 bases lay in between. There are 14 residues in the CDR3. CDR1 is MNHNS, CDR2 SASEGT, per germline. CDR3 amino acids: CASSHKVGPGAQHF. The CDR3 DNA is TGTGCCAGCAGTCATAAGGTGGGCCCCGGGGCCCAGCATTTT.

The chain carries TRBV19 and TRBJ2-1, with TRBD2 identical over 10 bases. J lost 1 base, V lost 5 bases, and 8 bases had no gene match. Looked up from germline, CDR1 is LNHDA and CDR2 is SQIVND (reference sequence). The CDR3 consists of 17 residues. The CDR3 nucleotides read TGTGCCAGTAGTGTCAGTGGGACTAGCGCTTCCTACAATGAGCAGTTCTTC. Encoded protein: CASSVSGTSASYNEQFF.